These 22 T cell receptor beta chains came from one sample sequenced in a study of T-cell memory formation after mild COVID-19. TCRdb itself ran the 5' RACE reads through MiXCR, one entry per CDR3 protein. The table has roughly 70,000 distinct CDR3 sequences, approximately 15% seen once; the top ten hold around 31%. The specimen sequenced was PBMCs or a T cell subset sorted from them (not recorded which). These TCRs come from an adult woman who had mild COVID-19 (a few samples of this study predate the infection). Cell type and time point are not known.

As to this clonotype: One end of the junction is discordant with germline, which a read error may explain. The chain joins TRBV5-1 to TRBJ2-4; D ambiguous. The CDR3 sequence is 10 residues long. Germline V lookup: CDR1 SGHRS, CDR2 YFSETQ. CDR3 sequence (DNA): TGCGCCAGCAGCTTGGACAGCACCGAGTTC. This sequence encodes CASSLDSTEF.

The chain is built from TRBV13 and TRBJ2-1; 11 bases agree with TRBD2. Germline CDR1 is PRHDT and CDR2 is FYEKMQ (reference sequence). There are 17 residues in the CDR3. J was trimmed by 5 bases and V by 5 bases; bases with no gene match: 11. CDR3 residues: CASSRNFGLAGNNEQFF. CDR3 nucleotides: TGTGCCAGCAGCCGGAATTTTGGACTAGCGGGCAACAATGAGCAGTTCTTC.

The rearrangement uses TRBV7-6 and TRBJ2-1; TRBD2 matches at 7 bases. CDR1 and CDR2 (germline): SGHVS, FNYEAQ. With 2 bases clipped from V and 6 bases from J, the junction kept 4 bases outside the gene matches. The CDR3 covers 14 residues. CDR3 protein: CASSLRLASNEQFF. CDR3 DNA: TGTGCCAGCAGCTTAAGACTAGCTAGCAATGAGCAGTTCTTC.

This chain uses TRBV7-9 with TRBJ2-5; TRBD1 agrees at 7 bases. This CDR3 has 17 amino acids. Germline V gene sequence: CDR1 SEHNR, CDR2 FQNEAQ (reference sequence). The J segment lost 2 bases and the V segment lost 0 bases, leaving 9 bases of the junction unmatched. CDR3 region: CASSLARTGDHQETQYF. The CDR3 DNA is TGTGCCAGCAGCTTAGCGAGAACAGGGGACCATCAAGAGACCCAGTACTTC.

This clonotype was detected a few times. The chain combines TRBV15 with TRBJ1-2; TRBD1 might be the D (6 bases). The length of the CDR3 is 19 residues. V was pared by 1 base and J by 4 bases, with 25 bases between. Germline V gene sequence: CDR1 LNHNV, CDR2 YYDKDF (reference sequence). This CDR3 reads CATSRAVPLSDRSSYGYTF. The CDR3 DNA reads as TGTGCCACCAGCAGAGCGGTACCTTTGTCAGACAGGTCAAGCTATGGCTACACCTTC.

CDR3 protein: CASSIVGSSYEQYF. In DNA form, the CDR3 reads TGTGCCAGTAGTATAGTTGGCAGCTCCTACGAGCAGTACTTC. This rearrangement joins TRBV19 to TRBJ2-7; D not certain. Germline CDR1 is LNHDA and CDR2 is SQIVND (reference sequence). The CDR3 is made up of 14 amino acids. V lost 1 base to trimming and J lost 0 bases, with 7 bases between them.

This clonotype appeared a few times. The chain has TRBV7-6 and TRBJ2-7; 10 positions agree with TRBD2. This CDR3 has 17 amino acids. CDR1 is SGHVS and CDR2 is FNYEAQ in the germline V gene. The trim removed 5 bases at V and 4 bases at J, leaving 14 bases unmatched. The DNA for the CDR3 is TGTGCCAGCAGCCCCCTTACTAGCGGGGCGAACCATTACGAGCAGTACTTC. Translation gives CASSPLTSGANHYEQYF.

This clonotype was counted at least ten times. This chain links TRBV27 with TRBJ2-5, with unresolved D. Germline assignment: CDR1 MNHEY and CDR2 SMNVEV (reference sequence). Trimming left V 5 bases short and J 1 base short, with 5 bases between. This CDR3 has 12 residues. CDR3 in amino acids: CASSRLQETQYF. DNA for the CDR3: TGTGCCAGCAGTCGACTCCAAGAGACCCAGTACTTC.

There are many counts of this clonotype. The chain links TRBV29-1 to TRBJ2-5; D gene unclear. Germline V gives CDR1 SQVTM, CDR2 ANQGSEA. V lost 1 base, J lost 5 bases, and 8 bases lay in between. The CDR3 runs 12 residues. The CDR3 DNA reads as TGCAGCGTTGAAGCTCCTGGCGAGACCCAGTACTTC. Protein product: CSVEAPGETQYF. Using reference TRBV29-1 and TRBJ2-5 for the parts outside the CDR3, the full variable domain is SAVISQKPSRDICQRGTSLTIQCQVDSQVTMMFWYRQQPGQSLTLIATANQGSEATYESGFVIDKFPISRPNLTFSTLTVSNMSPEDSSIYLCSVEAPGETQYFGPGTRLLVL.

This clonotype turned up a few times. This rearrangement joins TRBV12-3 or TRBV12-4 to TRBJ2-7, with 7 bases that match TRBD1. The CDR3 length is 14 residues. The trim removed 3 bases at V and 3 bases at J, leaving 5 bases unmatched. CDR3 protein: CASSFGTAYYEQYF. The CDR3 DNA reads as TGTGCCAGCAGTTTTGGGACAGCCTACTACGAGCAGTACTTC.

As DNA, the CDR3 is TGCAGTGCTAGAGATGCGGCTACCTACGAGCAGTACTTC. Translation: CSARDAATYEQYF. This chain joins TRBV20-1 and TRBJ2-7; D gene unclear. The germline gives CDR1 DFQATT, CDR2 SNEGSKA (reference sequence). The CDR3 consists of 13 residues. Trimming took 0 bases from V and 2 from J, leaving 8 bases between them.

V is TRBV7-9 and J is TRBJ2-7; TRBD2 agrees at 7 bases. Germline CDR1 reads SEHNR; CDR2 reads FQNEAQ (reference sequence). The CDR3 length is 15 residues. Trimming cost V 4 bases and J 1 base; bases outside gene matches: 7. CDR3 in amino acids: CASSYGGLGSYEQYF. In nucleotides, the CDR3 is TGTGCCAGCAGCTACGGGGGGTTAGGGTCCTACGAGCAGTACTTC.

The chain combines TRBV27 with TRBJ2-5, with D possibly TRBD1 on 5 matching bases. The ends were cut back, 8 bases at V and 3 bases at J, with 22 bases in the middle. The germline gives CDR1 MNHEY, CDR2 SMNVEV (reference sequence). The CDR3 loop spans 16 amino acids. CDR3 sequence reads: CASRSAQSQGKETQYF. CDR3 coding DNA: TGTGCCAGCCGCTCCGCTCAATCGCAGGGTAAAGAGACCCAGTACTTC.

V gene TRBV10-3 combines with J gene TRBJ2-1; 11 positions agree with TRBD2. The CDR3 spans 15 residues. With V trimmed by 2 bases and J by 6 bases, 3 bases remained unmatched. Germline V lookup: CDR1 ENHRY, CDR2 SYGVKD. The CDR3 spells CAISEPGLAVNEQFF. The DNA of the CDR3 is TGTGCCATCAGTGAGCCGGGACTAGCGGTCAATGAGCAGTTCTTC.

This clonotype was found a few times. The chain links TRBV2 to TRBJ2-5; D is perhaps TRBD1 (5 bases). Germline CDR1 reads SNHLY; CDR2 reads FYNNEI. The germline V and J ends were trimmed by 7 bases and 2 bases, with 8 bases remaining between them. The CDR3 is made up of 12 amino acids. DNA for the CDR3: TGTGCCAGCACGACAGAACAAGAGACCCAGTACTTC. Translated: CASTTEQETQYF. The full variable domain, its missing parts supplied by reference TRBV2 and TRBJ2-5, is EPEVTQTPSHQVTQMGQEVILRCVPISNHLYFYWYRQILGQKVEFLVSFYNNEISEKSEIFDDQFSVERPDGSNFTLKIRSTKLEDSAMYFCASTTEQETQYFGPGTRLLVL.

The table lists this clonotype with a few counts. The chain couples TRBV4-2 to TRBJ2-1; 10 bases are shared with TRBD2. Germline V gene sequence: CDR1 LGHNA, CDR2 YNFKEQ. V was clipped by 4 bases and J by 6 bases; unmatched bases: 6. The CDR3 length is 15 residues. CDR3 in amino acids: CASSPWERGGNEQFF. The CDR3 DNA sequence: TGTGCCAGCAGCCCCTGGGAGCGGGGGGGCAATGAGCAGTTCTTC.

This clonotype appeared a few times. The genes are TRBV12-3 or TRBV12-4 and TRBJ2-3; TRBD2 matches at 11 bases. The CDR3 loop spans 17 amino acids. J lost 4 bases, V lost 2 bases, and 8 bases had no gene match. Here the CDR3 reads CASSLIAGGRKADTQYF. As DNA, the CDR3 is TGTGCCAGCAGTTTAATAGCGGGGGGGCGAAAGGCAGATACGCAGTATTTT.

The chain recombines TRBV4-2 with TRBJ2-7, with 11 bases matching TRBD2. The trim removed 2 bases at V and 3 bases at J, leaving 6 bases unmatched. The CDR3 extends over 16 amino acids. The germline V gene encodes CDR1 LGHNA and CDR2 YNFKEQ. The CDR3 DNA reads TGTGCCAGCAGCCAACTCCTTAGCGGGAGGGTCTACGAGCAGTACTTC. Translation gives CASSQLLSGRVYEQYF.

The table lists this clonotype with a count of one. The junction shows a germline mismatch at one end, possibly a read error. The chain joins TRBV24-1 to TRBJ1-2; no clear D gene. The V gene's germline CDR1 is KGHDR and CDR2 SFDVKD. The CDR3 extends over 15 amino acids. CDR3 nucleotides: TGTGCCACCAGTGATAGTACCAACGGACTACCGGGGAAAATCTTC. Protein: CATSDSTNGLPGKIF.

This clonotype was seen a handful of times. CDR3 nucleotides: TGTGCCAGCAGTTACTCTGGACTAGCGGGTATAGGAGAGACCCAGTACTTC. Translating gives CASSYSGLAGIGETQYF. The chain joins TRBV6-5 to TRBJ2-5, with 11 nucleotides matching TRBD2. The CDR3 totals 17 residues. The V and J ends lost 0 bases and 4 bases, in that order; junction bases with no gene match: 7. The germline gives CDR1 MNHEY, CDR2 SVGAGI.

The gene calls are TRBV12-3 or TRBV12-4 and TRBJ2-6; 12 nucleotides align to TRBD2. V lost 5 bases, J lost 1 base, and 6 bases stayed unmatched. This CDR3 has 18 residues. The CDR3 region has the DNA TGTGCCAGCAGTCTACTAGCGGGAGGACGGTCTGGGGCCAACGTCCTGACTTTC. It yields the protein CASSLLAGGRSGANVLTF.

This clonotype has a handful of counts. This chain connects TRBV20-1 to TRBJ2-1; TRBD2 agrees at 7 bases. V was clipped by 3 bases and J by 12 bases; unmatched bases: 26. This CDR3 comprises 18 residues. Germline V gives CDR1 DFQATT, CDR2 SNEGSKA (reference sequence). CDR3 coding DNA: TGCAGTGCTAGCGGAGAGATGGATTTAGCGGGTAATGGTTTTGGGCAGTTCTTC. Translated, it gives CSASGEMDLAGNGFGQFF.